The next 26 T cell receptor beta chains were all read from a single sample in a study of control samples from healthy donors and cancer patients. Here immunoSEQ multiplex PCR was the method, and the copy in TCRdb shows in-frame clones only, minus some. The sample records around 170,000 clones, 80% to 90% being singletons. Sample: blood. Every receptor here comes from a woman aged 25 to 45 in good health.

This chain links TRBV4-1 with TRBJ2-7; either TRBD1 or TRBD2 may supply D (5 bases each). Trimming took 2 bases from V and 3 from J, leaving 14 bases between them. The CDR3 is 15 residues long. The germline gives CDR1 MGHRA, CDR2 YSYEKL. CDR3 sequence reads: CASSQTTRELYEQYF. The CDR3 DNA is TGCGCCAGCAGCCAAACCACCAGGGAGCTCTACGAGCAGTACTTC.

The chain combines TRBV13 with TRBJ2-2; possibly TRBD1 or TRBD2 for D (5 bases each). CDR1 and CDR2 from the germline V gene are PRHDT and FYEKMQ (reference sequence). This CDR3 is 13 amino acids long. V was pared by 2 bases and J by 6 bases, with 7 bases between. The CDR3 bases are TGTGCCAGCAGCTTACGGGGACCCGGGGAGCTGTTTTTT. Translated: CASSLRGPGELFF.

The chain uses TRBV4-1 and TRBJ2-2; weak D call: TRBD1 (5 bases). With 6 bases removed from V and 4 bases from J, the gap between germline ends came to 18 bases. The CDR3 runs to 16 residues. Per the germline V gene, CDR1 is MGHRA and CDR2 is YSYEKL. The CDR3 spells CASSHRQRTATGELFF. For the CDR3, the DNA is TGCGCCAGCAGTCACAGACAGAGAACAGCCACCGGGGAGCTGTTTTTT.

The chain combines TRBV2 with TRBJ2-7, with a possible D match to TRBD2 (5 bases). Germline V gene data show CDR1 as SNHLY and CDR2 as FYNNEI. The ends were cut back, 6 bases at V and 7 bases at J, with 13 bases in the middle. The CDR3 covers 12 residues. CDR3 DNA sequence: TGTGCCAGCAGGATAGGGCCGGGGGAGCAGTACTTC. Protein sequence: CASRIGPGEQYF.

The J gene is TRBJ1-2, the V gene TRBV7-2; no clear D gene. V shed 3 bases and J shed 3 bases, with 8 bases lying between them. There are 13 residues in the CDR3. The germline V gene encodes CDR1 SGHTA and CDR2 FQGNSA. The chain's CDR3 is CASSLDRDYGYTF. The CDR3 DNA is TGTGCCAGCAGCTTGGATAGAGACTATGGCTACACCTTC.

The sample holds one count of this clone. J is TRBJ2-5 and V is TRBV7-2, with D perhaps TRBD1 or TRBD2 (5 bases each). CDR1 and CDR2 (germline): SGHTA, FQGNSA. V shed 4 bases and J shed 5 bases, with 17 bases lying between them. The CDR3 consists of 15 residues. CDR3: CASSSQRGVAETQYF. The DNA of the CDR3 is TGTGCCAGCAGCTCCCAGAGAGGGGTTGCGGAGACCCAGTACTTC.

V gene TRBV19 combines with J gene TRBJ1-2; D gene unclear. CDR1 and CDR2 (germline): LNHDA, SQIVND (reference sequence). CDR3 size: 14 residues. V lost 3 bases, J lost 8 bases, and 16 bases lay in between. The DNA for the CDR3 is TGTGCCAGTAGTATTTCATCTACCGCTTGGGGCTACACCTTC. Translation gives CASSISSTAWGYTF.

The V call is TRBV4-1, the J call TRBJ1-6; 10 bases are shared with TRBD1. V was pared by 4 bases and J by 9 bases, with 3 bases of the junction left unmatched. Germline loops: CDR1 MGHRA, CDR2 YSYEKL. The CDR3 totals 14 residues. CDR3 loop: CASSPGTGASPLHF. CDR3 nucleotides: TGCGCCAGCAGCCCCGGGACAGGGGCTTCACCCCTCCACTTT.

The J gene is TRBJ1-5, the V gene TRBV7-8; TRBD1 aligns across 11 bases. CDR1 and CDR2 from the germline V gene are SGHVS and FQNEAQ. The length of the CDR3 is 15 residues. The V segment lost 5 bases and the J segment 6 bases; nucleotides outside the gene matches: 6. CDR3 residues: CASSRGTGGAQPQHF. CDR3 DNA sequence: TGTGCCAGCAGCCGGGGGACAGGGGGAGCTCAGCCCCAGCATTTT.

CDR3 coding DNA: TGCGCCAGCAGCTTGGGGGGGATGAGCAATCAGCCCCAGCATTTT. The encoded protein is CASSLGGMSNQPQHF. The chain combines TRBV5-1 with TRBJ1-5; maybe TRBD1 (5 bases). The ends were cut back, 0 bases at V and 1 base at J, with 8 bases in the middle. The CDR3 covers 15 residues. CDR1 SGHRS and CDR2 YFSETQ come from the germline V gene.

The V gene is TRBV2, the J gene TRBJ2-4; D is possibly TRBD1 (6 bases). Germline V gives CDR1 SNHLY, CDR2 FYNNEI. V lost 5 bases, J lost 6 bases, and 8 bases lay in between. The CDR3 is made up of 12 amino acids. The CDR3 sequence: CASSPTGNIQYF. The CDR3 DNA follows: TGTGCCAGCAGTCCGACAGGAAACATTCAGTACTTC. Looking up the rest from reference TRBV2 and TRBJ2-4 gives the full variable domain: EPEVTQTPSHQVTQMGQEVILRCVPISNHLYFYWYRQILGQKVEFLVSFYNNEISEKSEIFDDQFSVERPDGSNFTLKIRSTKLEDSAMYFCASSPTGNIQYFGAGTRLSVL.

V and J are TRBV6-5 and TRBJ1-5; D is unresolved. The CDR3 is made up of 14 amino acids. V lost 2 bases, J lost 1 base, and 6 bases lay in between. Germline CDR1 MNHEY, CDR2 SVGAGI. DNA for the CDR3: TGTGCCAGCAGTTACCGGCCCAGCAATCAGCCCCAGCATTTT. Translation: CASSYRPSNQPQHF.

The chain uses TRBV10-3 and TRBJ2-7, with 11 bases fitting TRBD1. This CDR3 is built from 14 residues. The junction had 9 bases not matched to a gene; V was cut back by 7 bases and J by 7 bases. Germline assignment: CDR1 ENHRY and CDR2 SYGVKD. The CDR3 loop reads CAIIAGQGASEQYF. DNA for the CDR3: TGTGCCATCATAGCAGGACAGGGGGCGAGTGAGCAGTACTTC.

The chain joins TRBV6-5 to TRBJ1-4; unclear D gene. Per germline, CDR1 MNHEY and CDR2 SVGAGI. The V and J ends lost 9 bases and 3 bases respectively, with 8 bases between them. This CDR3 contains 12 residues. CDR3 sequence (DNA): TGTGCCAGTCTTACCCCTAATGAAAAACTGTTTTTT. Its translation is CASLTPNEKLFF.

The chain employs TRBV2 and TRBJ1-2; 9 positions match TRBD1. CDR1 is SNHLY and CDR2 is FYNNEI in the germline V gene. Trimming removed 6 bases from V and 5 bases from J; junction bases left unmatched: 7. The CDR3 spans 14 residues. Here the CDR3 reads CASSPPGTGYGYTF. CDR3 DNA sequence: TGTGCCAGCAGCCCACCCGGGACAGGGTATGGCTACACCTTC.

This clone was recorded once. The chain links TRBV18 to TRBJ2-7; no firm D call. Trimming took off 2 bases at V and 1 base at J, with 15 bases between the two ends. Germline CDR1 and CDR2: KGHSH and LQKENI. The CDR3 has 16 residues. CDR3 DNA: TGTGCCAGCTCACCAGCCCAGGCTTTGTCGTCCTACGAGCAGTACTTC. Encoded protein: CASSPAQALSSYEQYF.

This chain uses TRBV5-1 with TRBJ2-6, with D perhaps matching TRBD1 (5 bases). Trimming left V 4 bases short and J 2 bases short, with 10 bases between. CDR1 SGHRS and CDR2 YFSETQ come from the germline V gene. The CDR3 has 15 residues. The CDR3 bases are TGCGCCAGCAGCCTGGGGCAGCCTGGGGCCAACGTCCTGACTTTC. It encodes CASSLGQPGANVLTF.

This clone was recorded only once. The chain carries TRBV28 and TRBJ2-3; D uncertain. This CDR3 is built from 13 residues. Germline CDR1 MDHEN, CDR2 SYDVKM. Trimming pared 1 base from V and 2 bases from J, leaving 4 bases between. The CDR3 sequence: CASSLSLTDTQYF. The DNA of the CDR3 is TGTGCCAGCAGTTTATCCCTCACAGATACGCAGTATTTT.

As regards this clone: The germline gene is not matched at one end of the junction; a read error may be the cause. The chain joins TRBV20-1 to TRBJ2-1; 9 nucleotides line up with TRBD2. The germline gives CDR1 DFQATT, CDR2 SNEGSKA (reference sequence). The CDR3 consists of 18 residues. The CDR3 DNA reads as TGCAGTCCTAGTGCACTAGCGGGTAGGTTCGGGAGGTGGGATGAGCAGTTCTTC. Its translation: CSPSALAGRFGRWDEQFF.

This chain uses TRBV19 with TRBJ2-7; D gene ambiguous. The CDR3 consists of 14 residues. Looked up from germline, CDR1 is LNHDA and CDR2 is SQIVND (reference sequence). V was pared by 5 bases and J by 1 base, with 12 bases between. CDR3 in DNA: TGTGCCAGTAGTCGTAGCCCGTCATCCTACGAGCAGTACGTC. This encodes CASSRSPSSYEQYV.

The CDR3 coding sequence is TGTGCCAGCAGGCGAGTACGACAGGGGTACCAGCCCCAGCATTTT. It encodes CASRRVRQGYQPQHF. V gene TRBV6-5 combines with J gene TRBJ1-5, with TRBD1 matching over 8 bases. CDR3 length equals 15 residues. Germline assignment: CDR1 MNHEY and CDR2 SVGAGI. J was trimmed by 7 bases and V by 6 bases; bases with no gene match: 11.

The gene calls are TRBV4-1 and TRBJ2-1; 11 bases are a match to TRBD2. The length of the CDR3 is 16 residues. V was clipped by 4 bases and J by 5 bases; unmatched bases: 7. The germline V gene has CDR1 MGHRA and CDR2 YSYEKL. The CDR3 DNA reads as TGCGCCAGCAGCCCGGAACTAGCGGGAGCACACAATGAGCAGTTCTTC. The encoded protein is CASSPELAGAHNEQFF.

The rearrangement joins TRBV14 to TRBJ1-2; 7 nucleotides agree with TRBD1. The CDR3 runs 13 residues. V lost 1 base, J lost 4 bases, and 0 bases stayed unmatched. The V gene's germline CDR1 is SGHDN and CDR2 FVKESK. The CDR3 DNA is TGTGCCAGCAGCCAAGGACAGGGCTATGGCTACACCTTC. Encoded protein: CASSQGQGYGYTF.

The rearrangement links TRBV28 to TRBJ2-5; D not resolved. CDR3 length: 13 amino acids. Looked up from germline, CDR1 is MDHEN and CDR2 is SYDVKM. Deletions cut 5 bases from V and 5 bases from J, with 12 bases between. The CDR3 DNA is TGTGCCAGCAGTGGCCAGTTGGAGGAGACCCAGTACTTC. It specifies CASSGQLEETQYF.

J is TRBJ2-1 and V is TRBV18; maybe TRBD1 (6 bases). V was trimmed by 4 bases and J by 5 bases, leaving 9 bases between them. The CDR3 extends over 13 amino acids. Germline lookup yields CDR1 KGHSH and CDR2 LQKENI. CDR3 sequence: CASSRGQNNEQFF. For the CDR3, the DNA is TGTGCCAGCTCACGCGGACAGAACAATGAGCAGTTCTTC.

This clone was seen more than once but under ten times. The CDR3 loop is CASSLEGEYGYTF. The CDR3 DNA reads TGTGCCAGCAGCTTAGAGGGAGAGTATGGCTACACCTTC. This sequence joins TRBV7-9 and TRBJ1-2, with D hard to call. The CDR3 spans 13 residues. V was trimmed by 1 base and J by 5 bases, leaving 8 bases between them. Per the germline V gene, CDR1 is SEHNR and CDR2 is FQNEAQ (reference sequence). The complete variable domain, with remaining parts taken from reference TRBV7-9 and TRBJ1-2, reads DTGVSQNPRHKITKRGQNVTFRCDPISEHNRLYWYRQTLGQGPEFLTYFQNEAQLEKSRLLSDRFSAERPKGSFSTLEIQRTEQGDSAMYLCASSLEGEYGYTFGSGTRLTVV.